This T cell receptor (beta chain) was captured in a study of cytotoxic CD8 clonotypes in ibrutinib-treated CLL. Background on the study: Recorded responses included 24 partial and 2 complete; following median about 68 months, approximately 14 stayed remitted and some 12 progressed. Study outcomes and limitations: Clonality went up at the time of ibrutinib response, stayed stable in sustained remission, and later dropped back toward its baseline level at progression.

This table comes from immunoSEQ multiplex PCR, and its TCRdb copy is limited to in-frame clones, with some not included. The data contain some 120,000 clones, around 84% of them singletons. A word on this clone: Its specificity is unknown.

The V and J ends lost 10 bases and 1 base, in that order; junction bases with no gene match: 9. There are 14 residues in the CDR3. Germline V gene lookup returns CDR1 SEHNR and CDR2 FQNEAQ (reference sequence). This receptor was obtained from a human donor with chronic lymphocytic leukemia. Sequencing used PBMCs, obtained after 24 months of ibrutinib treatment. The J gene is TRBJ1-1, the V gene TRBV7-9, with 7 positions matching TRBD1. The CDR3, as DNA: TGTGCCACCGCGAGACAGGGATGGAACACTGAAGCTTTCTTT. Protein sequence: CATARQGWNTEAFF.